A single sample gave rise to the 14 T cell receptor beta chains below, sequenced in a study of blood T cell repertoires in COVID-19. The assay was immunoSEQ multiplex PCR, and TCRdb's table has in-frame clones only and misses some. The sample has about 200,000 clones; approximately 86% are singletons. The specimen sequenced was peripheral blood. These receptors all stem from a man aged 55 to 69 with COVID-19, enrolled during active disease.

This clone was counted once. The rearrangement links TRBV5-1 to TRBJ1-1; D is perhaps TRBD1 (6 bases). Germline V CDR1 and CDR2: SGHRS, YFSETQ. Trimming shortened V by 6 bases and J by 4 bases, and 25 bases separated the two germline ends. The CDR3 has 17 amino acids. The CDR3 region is CASTKDRNKLIPTEAFF. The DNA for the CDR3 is TGCGCCAGCACGAAAGACAGGAATAAGCTAATACCCACTGAAGCTTTCTTT.

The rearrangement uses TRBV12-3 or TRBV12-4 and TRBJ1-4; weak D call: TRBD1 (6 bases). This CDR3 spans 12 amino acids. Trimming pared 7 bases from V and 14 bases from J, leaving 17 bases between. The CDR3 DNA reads TGTGCCAGCAAACCGGACGGCCAGGGGCTGTTTTTT. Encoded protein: CASKPDGQGLFF.

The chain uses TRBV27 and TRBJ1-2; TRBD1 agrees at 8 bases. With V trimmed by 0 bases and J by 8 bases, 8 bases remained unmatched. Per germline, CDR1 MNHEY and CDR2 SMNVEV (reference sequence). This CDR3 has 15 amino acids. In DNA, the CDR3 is TGTGCCAGCAGTTTATCGAAGGCAGGGGGCCGGGGCTACACCTTC. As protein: CASSLSKAGGRGYTF.

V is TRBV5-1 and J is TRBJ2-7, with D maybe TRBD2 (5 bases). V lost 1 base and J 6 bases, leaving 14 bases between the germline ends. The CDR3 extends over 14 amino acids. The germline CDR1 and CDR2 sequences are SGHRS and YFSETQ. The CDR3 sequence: CASSLNRAEVEQYF. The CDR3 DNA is TGCGCCAGCAGCTTGAATAGGGCGGAGGTCGAGCAGTACTTC. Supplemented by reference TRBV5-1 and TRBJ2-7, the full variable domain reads KAGVTQTPRYLIKTRGQQVTLSCSPISGHRSVSWYQQTPGQGLQFLFEYFSETQRNKGNFPGRFSGRQFSNSRSEMNVSTLELGDSALYLCASSLNRAEVEQYFGPGTRLTVT.

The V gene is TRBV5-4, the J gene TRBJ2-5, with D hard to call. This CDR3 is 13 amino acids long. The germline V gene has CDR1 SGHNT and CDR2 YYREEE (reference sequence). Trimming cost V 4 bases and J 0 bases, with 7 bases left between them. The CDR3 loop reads CASSISYQETQYF. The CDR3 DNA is TGTGCCAGCAGCATAAGCTACCAAGAGACCCAGTACTTC.

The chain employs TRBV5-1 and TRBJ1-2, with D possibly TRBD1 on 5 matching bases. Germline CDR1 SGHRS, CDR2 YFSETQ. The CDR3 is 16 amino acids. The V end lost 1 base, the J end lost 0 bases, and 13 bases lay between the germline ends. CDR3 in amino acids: CASSLSVRGSNYGYTF. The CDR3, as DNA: TGCGCCAGCAGCTTGTCAGTTAGGGGTTCTAACTATGGCTACACCTTC. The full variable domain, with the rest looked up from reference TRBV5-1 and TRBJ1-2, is KAGVTQTPRYLIKTRGQQVTLSCSPISGHRSVSWYQQTPGQGLQFLFEYFSETQRNKGNFPGRFSGRQFSNSRSEMNVSTLELGDSALYLCASSLSVRGSNYGYTFGSGTRLTVV.

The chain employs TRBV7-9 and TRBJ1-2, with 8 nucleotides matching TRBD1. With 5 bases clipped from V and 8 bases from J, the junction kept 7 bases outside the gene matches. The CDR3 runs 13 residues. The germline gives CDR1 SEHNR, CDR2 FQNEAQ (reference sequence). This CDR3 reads CASSARTGRGYTF. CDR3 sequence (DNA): TGTGCCAGCAGCGCCCGGACAGGGCGCGGCTACACCTTC. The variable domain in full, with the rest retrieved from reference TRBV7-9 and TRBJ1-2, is DTGVSQNPRHKITKRGQNVTFRCDPISEHNRLYWYRQTLGQGPEFLTYFQNEAQLEKSRLLSDRFSAERPKGSFSTLEIQRTEQGDSAMYLCASSARTGRGYTFGSGTRLTVV.

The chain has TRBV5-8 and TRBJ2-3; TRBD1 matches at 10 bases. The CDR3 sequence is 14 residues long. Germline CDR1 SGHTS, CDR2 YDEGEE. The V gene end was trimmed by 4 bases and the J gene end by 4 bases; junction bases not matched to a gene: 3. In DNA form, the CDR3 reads TGTGCCAGCAGCCGTGGACAGGGGGCAGATACGCAGTATTTT. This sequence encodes CASSRGQGADTQYF.

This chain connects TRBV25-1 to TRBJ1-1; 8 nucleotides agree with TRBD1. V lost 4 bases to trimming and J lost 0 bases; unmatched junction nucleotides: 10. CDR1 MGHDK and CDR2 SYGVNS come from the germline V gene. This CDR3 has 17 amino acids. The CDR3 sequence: CASSVAGTGLMNTEAFF. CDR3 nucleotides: TGTGCCAGCAGTGTAGCCGGGACAGGACTCATGAACACTGAAGCTTTCTTT.

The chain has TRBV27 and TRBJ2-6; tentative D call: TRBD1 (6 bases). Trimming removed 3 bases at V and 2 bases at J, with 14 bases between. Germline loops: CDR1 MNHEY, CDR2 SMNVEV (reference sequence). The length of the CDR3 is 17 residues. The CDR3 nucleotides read TGTGCCAGCAGTTTTGATAGGGGGTCGACTGGGGCCAACGTCCTGACTTTC. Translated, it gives CASSFDRGSTGANVLTF.

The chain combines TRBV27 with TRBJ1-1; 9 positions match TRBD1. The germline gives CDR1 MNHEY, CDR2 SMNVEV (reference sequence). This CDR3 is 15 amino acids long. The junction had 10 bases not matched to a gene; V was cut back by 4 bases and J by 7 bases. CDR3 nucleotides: TGTGCCAGCAGTTCGATTCCGGGACAGGGTAATGAAGCTTTCTTT. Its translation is CASSSIPGQGNEAFF.

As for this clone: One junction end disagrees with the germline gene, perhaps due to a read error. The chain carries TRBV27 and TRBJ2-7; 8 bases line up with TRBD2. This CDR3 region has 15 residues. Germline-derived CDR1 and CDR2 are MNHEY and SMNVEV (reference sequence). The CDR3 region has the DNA TGTGCCGGCAGTCGCTCGGGACTAGGTTCTTACGAGCAGTACTTC. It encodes CAGSRSGLGSYEQYF.

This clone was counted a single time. This CDR3 is CASSTQGGRYEQYF. The CDR3 DNA follows: TGTGCCAGCAGTACTCAGGGAGGGAGGTACGAGCAGTACTTC. The genes are TRBV7-8 and TRBJ2-7; 7 nucleotides match TRBD2. The V and J ends lost 6 bases and 4 bases, in that order; junction bases with no gene match: 9. The CDR3 has 14 amino acids. In germline, CDR1 is SGHVS, CDR2 FQNEAQ.

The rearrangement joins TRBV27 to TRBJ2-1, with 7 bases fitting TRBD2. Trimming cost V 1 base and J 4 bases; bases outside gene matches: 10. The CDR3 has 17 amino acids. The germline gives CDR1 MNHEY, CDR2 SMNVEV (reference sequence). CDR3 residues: CASSLFYASGGYNEQFF. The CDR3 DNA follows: TGTGCCAGCAGTTTATTTTACGCTAGCGGCGGGTACAATGAGCAGTTCTTC.